These 8 T cell receptor beta chains share one sample of origin, sequenced in a study of blood T cell repertoires in COVID-19. Assay used: immunoSEQ multiplex PCR; TCRdb lists only in-frame clones, some missing. The sample yields 180,000 or so clones, 80% to 90% seen once. Sample: peripheral blood. Every receptor here comes from a woman in her forties with COVID-19, enrolled during active disease.

This chain joins TRBV7-8 and TRBJ2-2; perhaps TRBD2 as D (6 bases). The length of the CDR3 is 15 residues. V was clipped by 0 bases and J by 1 base, with 6 bases between them. Germline assignment: CDR1 SGHVS and CDR2 FQNEAQ. The CDR3 DNA reads TGTGCCAGCAGCTTAGCTAGCGGGAACACCGGGGAGCTGTTTTTT. It translates to CASSLASGNTGELFF.

The gene calls are TRBV3-1 (or the pseudogene TRBV3-2) and TRBJ2-1; 7 bases agree with TRBD2. Trimming cost V 0 bases and J 7 bases; bases outside gene matches: 9. Germline assignment: CDR1 LGHDT and CDR2 YNNKEL (reference sequence). The CDR3 spans 16 residues. The CDR3: CASSQDGGSRLNEQFF. The DNA of the CDR3 is TGTGCCAGCAGCCAAGATGGCGGGAGTCGCCTAAATGAGCAGTTCTTC.

The CDR3 sequence is CASSLDGTGTYEQYF. The CDR3, as DNA: TGTGCCAGCAGCTTAGATGGCACGGGGACCTACGAGCAGTACTTC. The chain couples TRBV11-3 to TRBJ2-7, with D tentatively TRBD2 (5 bases). The CDR3 contains 15 residues. The V gene lost 0 bases and the J gene lost 2 bases, with 11 bases spanning the gap. The germline V gene encodes CDR1 SGHNT and CDR2 YENEEA. The whole variable domain, filled in from reference TRBV11-3 and TRBJ2-7, reads EAGVVQSPRYKIIEKKQPVAFWCNPISGHNTLYWYLQNLGQGPELLIRYENEEAVDDSQLPKDRFSAERLKGVDSTLKIQPAELGDSAVYLCASSLDGTGTYEQYFGPGTRLTVT.

This clone was seen once. The CDR3 DNA reads as TGTGCCAGCAGCCACAGGCCCCGGGACATCTACAATGAGCAGTTCTTC. Its translation is CASSHRPRDIYNEQFF. The chain employs TRBV3-1 (or the pseudogene TRBV3-2) and TRBJ2-1; weak D call: TRBD1 (6 bases). Germline assignment: CDR1 LGHDT and CDR2 YNNKEL (reference sequence). There are 16 residues in the CDR3. V gave up 3 bases and J gave up 3 bases, with 15 bases separating them.

DNA of the CDR3: TGTGCCAGCAGCGTAGCTGTCGGGGGGGAGGAGACCCAGTACTTC. Protein sequence: CASSVAVGGEETQYF. The J gene is TRBJ2-5, the V gene TRBV9; 8 bases are a match to TRBD2. This CDR3 is 15 amino acids long. Trimming cost V 0 bases and J 5 bases; bases outside gene matches: 6. Germline V CDR1 and CDR2: SGDLS, YYNGEE.

This clone has a single count. This chain uses TRBV6-6 with TRBJ1-2; D unclear. V was pared by 8 bases and J by 6 bases, with 19 bases between. Looked up from germline, CDR1 is MNHNY and CDR2 is SVGAGI (reference sequence). This CDR3 comprises 14 residues. The CDR3 loop reads CASHGVGGIDGYTF. CDR3 coding DNA: TGTGCCAGCCACGGGGTAGGAGGAATCGATGGCTACACCTTC.

V is TRBV10-3 and J is TRBJ1-3, with 7 bases lining up with TRBD1. Germline values: CDR1 ENHRY, CDR2 SYGVKD. V shed 10 bases and J 4 bases; nucleotides not matched to a gene: 13. The CDR3 totals 15 residues. The CDR3 DNA reads TGTGCCACCAACTCCCCGGGACAGAGAGGAAACACCATATATTTT. The encoded protein is CATNSPGQRGNTIYF.

This chain joins TRBV10-3 and TRBJ2-1; TRBD2 matches 10 bases. With 6 bases clipped from V and 6 bases from J, the junction kept 2 bases outside the gene matches. This CDR3 comprises 13 residues. CDR1 is ENHRY, CDR2 SYGVKD, per germline. DNA of the CDR3: TGTGCCATCAGCGGGACTAGCGCCAATGAGCAGTTCTTC. Its translation is CAISGTSANEQFF.